The sequence of this T cell receptor (beta chain) was determined in a study of Ad26.COV2.S vaccination and SARS-CoV-2 variants. Study at large: Into the muscle, Ad26.COV2.S was dosed once or twice, 56 days apart.

Treatment in this sample: 15 to 20 received Ad26.COV2.S at low or high dose, single or two shots; about 5 received placebo; per-sample allocation not given. It was on day 63 after the first vaccine or placebo injection that samples were taken. Donation came from an adult in Boston who was aged 18-55 years. In the vaccine, an Ad26 vector expressed the SARS-CoV-2 spike of the Wuhan strain. Some clones are missing from TCRdb's copy, which holds only in-frame ones; the method was immunoSEQ multiplex PCR. The table lists around 450,000 clones, 80% to 95% of them singletons. The CDR3 sequence is 15 residues long. The V end was cut by 5 bases, the J end by 4 bases, with 15 bases between. The germline gives CDR1 MDHEN, CDR2 SYDVKM.

The rearrangement uses TRBV28 and TRBJ1-5; D possibly corresponds to TRBD1 (5 bases). The clonotype comes from a person between 18 and 65 years old who received the Ad26.COV2.S COVID-19 vaccine or a placebo. The sequencing here drew on peripheral blood, taken in a trial of Ad26.COV2.S vaccine versus placebo. The CDR3 coding sequence is TGTGCCAGCAGTCAGCAGGGACTTGGAAATCAGCCCCAGCATTTT. Its translation is CASSQQGLGNQPQHF.